The 8 T cell receptor beta chains below all came from one sample that was sequenced in a study of blood T cell repertoires in COVID-19. The repertoire was sequenced with immunoSEQ multiplex PCR; TCRdb's copy has only in-frame clones and lacks some. The table lists around 41,000 clones, approximately 86% of them singletons, with about a tenth in the top ten. The sequenced material came from peripheral blood. The receptors here all came from a woman aged 80 or over with active COVID-19.

Only a few counts were recorded for this clone. The chain couples TRBV27 to TRBJ2-7; 8 bases are a match to TRBD2. Germline V lookup: CDR1 MNHEY, CDR2 SMNVEV (reference sequence). The CDR3 loop spans 14 amino acids. The V gene end was trimmed by 4 bases and the J gene end by 2 bases; junction bases not matched to a gene: 4. CDR3 region: CASSSQRGPYEQYF. In nucleotides, the CDR3 is TGTGCCAGCAGTTCACAGCGGGGGCCCTACGAGCAGTACTTC.

The chain links TRBV4-3 to TRBJ2-1; TRBD2 is a possible D gene (7 bases). The CDR3 is 18 amino acids. V was trimmed by 1 base and J by 2 bases, leaving 18 bases between them. Germline-derived CDR1 and CDR2 are LGHNA and YSLEER. The CDR3 sequence: CASSQVLGSGGAYNEQFF. In DNA form, the CDR3 reads TGCGCCAGCAGCCAAGTTCTGGGGTCGGGGGGCGCCTACAATGAGCAGTTCTTC.

The rearrangement joins TRBV30 to TRBJ1-4, with D unresolved. Trimming removed 2 bases from V and 5 bases from J, with 15 bases in between. The CDR3 is 15 residues long. The germline V gene encodes CDR1 GTSNPN and CDR2 SVGIG (reference sequence). The CDR3 DNA reads as TGTGCCTGGAGTCGAAACCCGGGTGTCAATGAAAAACTGTTTTTT. As protein: CAWSRNPGVNEKLFF. The variable domain in full, with the rest retrieved from reference TRBV30 and TRBJ1-4, is SQTIHQWPATLVQPVGSPLSLECTVEGTSNPNLYWYRQAAGRGLQLLFYSVGIGQISSEVPQNLSASRPQDRQFILSSKKLLLSDSGFYLCAWSRNPGVNEKLFFGSGTQLSVL.

J is TRBJ1-1 and V is TRBV6-5; 9 bases are shared with TRBD1. From germline, CDR1 is MNHEY and CDR2 SVGAGI. The CDR3 loop spans 15 amino acids. J was trimmed by 5 bases and V by 0 bases; bases with no gene match: 4. CDR3 DNA: TGTGCCAGCAGTTACTCGGGACAGGGTTGGACTGAAGCTTTCTTT. Residues: CASSYSGQGWTEAFF.

The chain links TRBV10-3 to TRBJ1-2, with D tentatively TRBD1 (5 bases). Per germline, CDR1 ENHRY and CDR2 SYGVKD. The ends were cut back, 0 bases at V and 8 bases at J, with 13 bases in the middle. The CDR3 sequence is 14 residues long. CDR3 protein: CAISESVRAKGYTF. CDR3 bases: TGTGCCATCAGTGAGTCGGTCAGGGCAAAGGGCTACACCTTC.

J is TRBJ1-3 and V is TRBV4-3; 7 positions match TRBD1. Germline-derived CDR1 and CDR2 are LGHNA and YSLEER. V lost 2 bases to trimming and J lost 4 bases; unmatched junction nucleotides: 8. The CDR3 covers 16 residues. CDR3 bases: TGCGCCAGCAGCCAAACCCAGGGGGTCTCGGGAAACACCATATATTTT. It is translated as CASSQTQGVSGNTIYF.

The DNA for the CDR3 is TGTGCCAGCAGTCCGGGACAGGGAGTTAACGAGCAGTACTTC. This encodes CASSPGQGVNEQYF. The chain links TRBV6-6 to TRBJ2-7, with TRBD1 matching over 9 bases. The germline gives CDR1 MNHNY, CDR2 SVGAGI (reference sequence). This CDR3 has 14 amino acids. V shed 5 bases and J 5 bases; nucleotides not matched to a gene: 7.

The V gene is TRBV29-1, the J gene TRBJ2-1, with 12 bases aligning to TRBD1. V trimming: 2 bases; J trimming: 8 bases; junction bases outside the gene matches: 4. This CDR3 comprises 14 residues. Germline V CDR1 and CDR2: SQVTM, ANQGSEA. The CDR3 region has the DNA TGCAGCGTTGAAACGGGACAGGGGGCTGATGAGCAGTTCTTC. Translating it yields CSVETGQGADEQFF.